This paragraph reports one TCR beta chain. Its antigen is currently not known. No base qualities exist here, and no much larger clone lies one base off it. The sample originates from a study of blood T cell repertoires in COVID-19 (dated by TCRdb to 2018 to 2021). Background for the entire study: The collaborator samples originated in the United States, Italy and Spain and spanned the acute and convalescent phases of COVID-19. The material from the prospective study consisted of cDNA or gDNA derived from T cells, B-cell-depleted T cells, or PBMCs. Subjects who had been exposed to COVID-19, were actively infected with it, or had recovered from it provided the deeply sampled blood TCRbeta repertoires that made up the dataset. The repertoires were made available in a free public database intended to serve as a resource for research on the immune response to SARS-CoV-2. The samples were drawn from two sources: the first 160 participants of the ongoing ImmuneRACE study, and 1,000 to 1,500 subjects contributed by 6 global collaborators. The sample metadata nearly always contained a de-identified subject ID, COVID-19 status, age in years and sex. HLA class I and class II types, where available, came from metadata supplied by the sample provider rather than from assay-based typing.

Broader findings and caveats from the paper: Clinical and demographic metadata were provided uncurated, with the amount varying by source and participant.

TCRbeta CDR3 regions were amplified from genomic DNA by means of the immunoSEQ Assay, a bias-controlled multiplex PCR. The authors' analysis ran thus. The number of nucleated cells in each sample was estimated from the amplification of reference gene primers within the assay. To quantify the absolute abundance of each unique TCRbeta CDR3 rearrangement, sequence reads were collapsed and filtered. For each sample, productive Simpson clonality was calculated as the square root of Simpson's diversity index across productive rearrangements. The source is immuneACCESS, and TCRdb retained only in-frame sequences with V and J called. Part of the clones is not carried over; for the studies checked, unresolved V genes explain less than half of this, and the remainder is unexplained. V and J calls and clone size come straight from that table; D and trimming were deduced from the DNA. The sample yields approximately 130,000 clones; roughly 79% were counted once. The top ten hold 10% to 12% of the sample.

V is pruned by 4 bases and J by 4 bases, leaving 6 bases of the junction without a gene match. Per the germline V gene, SNHLY is the CDR1 and FYNNEI is the CDR2. Spanning cysteine to phenylalanine, the CDR3 consists of 14 amino acids. The DNA shown is the 42-base CDR3, in frame from base 1. Whole blood was collected in K2EDTA tubes by collaborating institutions according to the institutions' own protocols. For TCRbeta analysis, collaborators shipped samples as frozen whole blood, isolated PBMCs, or DNA extracted from either of those sample types. The chain links TRBV2 with TRBJ2-7; TRBD2 fits 8 bases in the junction. Sequencing input: peripheral blood. The sequence came from a human donor in a cohort sampled during active COVID-19. The bases are TGTGCCAGCAGTGTCGCGGGGGGCAGTTACGAGCAGTACTTC. This is translated as CASSVAGGSYEQYF.